Below are 19 T cell receptor beta chains sequenced from a single sample in a study of T-cell reconstitution after alpha-beta-depleted transplantation in children. TCRbeta library construction was performed incorporating unique molecular identifiers. Via MiXCR, TCRdb re-called the PCR reads, giving one row per CDR3 protein. The table lists hundreds of thousands of distinct CDR3 sequences, roughly 15% of them singletons. The sequencing here drew on PBMCs, mostly from graft donor cells, taken 360 days after TCRalphabeta/CD19-depleted stem cell transplant. The receptors originated from a male patient between 2 and 10 years old who had a stem cell transplant for acute lymphoblastic leukemia, so the T cells may come from the graft donor.

The chain joins TRBV10-1 to TRBJ2-2; maybe TRBD2 (5 bases). The germline V and J ends were trimmed by 5 bases and 4 bases, with 11 bases remaining between them. Germline loops: CDR1 WNHNN, CDR2 SYGVQD (reference sequence). This CDR3 comprises 14 residues. The CDR3 sequence: CASSPGIVTGELFF. The CDR3 DNA reads as TGCGCCAGCAGTCCCGGGATAGTCACCGGGGAGCTGTTTTTT.

This clonotype was seen a handful of times. This sequence joins TRBV20-1 and TRBJ1-2, with D unresolved. This CDR3 spans 16 amino acids. Germline V gene lookup returns CDR1 DFQATT and CDR2 SNEGSKA (reference sequence). Trimming took off 2 bases at V and 0 bases at J, with 16 bases between the two ends. This CDR3 reads CSARNWQALPNYGYTF. The CDR3 coding sequence is TGCAGTGCTAGAAATTGGCAGGCCCTCCCTAACTATGGCTACACCTTC.

This clonotype occurred a few times. V gene TRBV15 combines with J gene TRBJ2-1; 8 bases align to TRBD2. V was clipped by 5 bases and J by 0 bases; unmatched bases: 3. CDR1 and CDR2 (germline): LNHNV, YYDKDF (reference sequence). This CDR3 comprises 15 residues. CDR3 DNA: TGTGCCACCAGCTCAGCGGGAGACTCCTACAATGAGCAGTTCTTC. This sequence encodes CATSSAGDSYNEQFF.

A few counts support this clonotype. The rearrangement uses TRBV7-8 and TRBJ1-6; 7 bases are a match to TRBD1. This CDR3 is built from 17 residues. The V gene's germline CDR1 is SGHVS and CDR2 FQNEAQ. After removal of 3 bases from V and 5 bases from J, the junction contained 10 bases not matched to a gene. The CDR3 spells CASSFYSGTADNSPLHF. In nucleotides, the CDR3 is TGTGCCAGCAGCTTTTATTCCGGGACAGCTGATAATTCACCCCTCCACTTT.

The chain carries TRBV9 and TRBJ2-3; D is unresolved. Germline lookup yields CDR1 SGDLS and CDR2 YYNGEE. CDR3 size: 15 residues. V lost 2 bases to trimming and J lost 6 bases, with 16 bases between them. CDR3 sequence reads: CASSVEGFAADTQYF. The CDR3 DNA reads TGTGCCAGCAGCGTCGAAGGGTTTGCGGCGGATACGCAGTATTTT.

There are many counts of this clonotype. One end of the junction varies from germline; a read error may be responsible. The chain employs TRBV29-1 and TRBJ2-1, with 8 bases lining up with TRBD2. CDR3 length equals 13 residues. CDR1 and CDR2 from the germline V gene are SQVTM and ANQGSEA. CDR3: CSVEAGEANEQFF. The CDR3 DNA sequence: TGCAGCGTCGAAGCGGGAGAAGCTAATGAGCAGTTCTTC.

The chain couples TRBV28 to TRBJ2-5; 8 bases map to TRBD2. With V trimmed by 5 bases and J by 2 bases, 7 bases remained unmatched. CDR3 length equals 15 residues. Germline values: CDR1 MDHEN, CDR2 SYDVKM. CDR3 DNA: TGTGCCAGCAGTCCCCACAGCGGGGGACAAGAGACCCAGTACTTC. This encodes CASSPHSGGQETQYF. Based on the CDR3 plus reference TRBV28 and TRBJ2-5, the full variable domain is DVKVTQSSRYLVKRTGEKVFLECVQDMDHENMFWYRQDPGLGLRLIYFSYDVKMKEKGDIPEGYSVSREKKERFSLILESASTNQTSMYLCASSPHSGGQETQYFGPGTRLLVL.

This clonotype has more than one count but fewer than ten. A junction boundary mismatches the germline segment, possibly from a read error. The chain uses TRBV4-3 and TRBJ1-1; unclear D gene. The CDR3 is made up of 13 amino acids. Germline V CDR1 and CDR2: LGHNA, YSLEER. The CDR3 is CASSEDWVGRAFF. As DNA, the CDR3 is TGCGCCAGCAGCGAAGATTGGGTAGGGCGGGCTTTCTTT.

The V and J genes are TRBV6-1 and TRBJ1-5; the match to TRBD1 covers 8 bases. Germline CDR1 MNHNS, CDR2 SASEGT. Unmatched junction bases numbered 5, after V lost 3 bases and J lost 4 bases. The CDR3 consists of 15 residues. This CDR3 reads CASSEDRVRNQPQHF. The CDR3 region has the DNA TGTGCCAGCAGTGAGGACAGGGTTCGGAATCAGCCCCAGCATTTT.

J is TRBJ2-1 and V is TRBV20-1; 7 positions agree with TRBD2. In germline, CDR1 is DFQATT, CDR2 SNEGSKA (reference sequence). Trimming removed 3 bases from V and 4 bases from J; junction bases left unmatched: 9. This CDR3 comprises 15 residues. The CDR3 DNA reads as TGCAGTGCTAGCTTGGTGGGAGGGCCGTACAATGAGCAGTTCTTC. Translated: CSASLVGGPYNEQFF.

The chain recombines TRBV7-2 with TRBJ2-3; 7 nucleotides align to TRBD2. V lost 5 bases, J lost 6 bases, and 11 bases stayed unmatched. This CDR3 is 15 amino acids long. The germline V gene has CDR1 SGHTA and CDR2 FQGNSA. The CDR3 coding sequence is TGTGCCAGCAGCCAGACTAGCCATCCTTCCGATACGCAGTATTTT. As protein: CASSQTSHPSDTQYF.

This clonotype has ten or more counts. The chain links TRBV3-1 to TRBJ2-7; 11 nucleotides agree with TRBD2. The CDR3 runs 18 residues. The V and J ends lost 0 bases and 4 bases, in that order; junction bases with no gene match: 11. Germline V gene data show CDR1 as LGHDT and CDR2 as YNNKEL (reference sequence). This CDR3 is CASSQEGFYGTSGYEQYF. For the CDR3, the DNA is TGTGCCAGCAGCCAAGAGGGATTTTACGGGACTAGCGGTTACGAGCAGTACTTC.

The chain carries TRBV10-3 and TRBJ2-3; tentative D call: TRBD1 (5 bases). The CDR3 runs to 15 residues. The V end lost 4 bases, the J end lost 5 bases, and 16 bases lay between the germline ends. Germline V gene data show CDR1 as ENHRY and CDR2 as SYGVKD. CDR3: CAISGELQVQDTQYF. The CDR3 bases are TGTGCCATCAGTGGTGAATTACAGGTTCAAGATACGCAGTATTTT.

Only a few counts were recorded for this clonotype. The chain recombines TRBV6-2 or TRBV6-3 with TRBJ2-5; a weak D match, TRBD2 (6 bases). Germline CDR1 and CDR2: MNHEY and SVGEGT. The CDR3 length is 15 residues. Trimming removed 2 bases at V and 4 bases at J, with 14 bases between. The CDR3 here is CASSYPSRRGETQYF. In nucleotides, the CDR3 is TGTGCCAGCAGTTACCCAAGCAGGCGGGGAGAGACCCAGTACTTC.

This clonotype was found many times. The chain combines TRBV10-3 with TRBJ2-6; D is unclear. V was pared by 3 bases and J by 0 bases, with 15 bases between. The CDR3 covers 18 residues. The germline V gene encodes CDR1 ENHRY and CDR2 SYGVKD. The CDR3 reads CAISDLGPIFSGANVLTF. The CDR3 nucleotides are TGTGCCATCAGTGATTTAGGACCGATCTTCTCTGGGGCCAACGTCCTGACTTTC.

The rearrangement links TRBV11-2 to TRBJ2-3; D call uncertain. Germline CDR1 and CDR2: SGHAT and FQNNGV. Between the trimmed V and J ends, which lost 0 bases and 1 base, there was a span of 14 bases. This CDR3 contains 17 residues. The CDR3 nucleotides are TGTGCCAGCAGCTTAGAGGTCGGCGGTCTCGGCACAGATACGCAGTATTTT. It yields the protein CASSLEVGGLGTDTQYF.

This clonotype was recorded a few times. The chain uses TRBV14 and TRBJ2-5; D ambiguous. V was trimmed by 0 bases and J by 6 bases, leaving 11 bases between them. CDR1 and CDR2 (germline): SGHDN, FVKESK. The CDR3 length is 14 residues. The CDR3: CASSQETRAQTQYF. The DNA for the CDR3 is TGTGCCAGCAGCCAAGAGACAAGGGCGCAGACCCAGTACTTC. The entire variable domain, with the rest obtained from reference TRBV14 and TRBJ2-5, is as follows: EAGVTQFPSHSVIEKGQTVTLRCDPISGHDNLYWYRRVMGKEIKFLLHFVKESKQDESGMPNNRFLAERTGGTYSTLKVQPAELEDSGVYFCASSQETRAQTQYFGPGTRLLVL.

The CDR3, as DNA: TGTGCCAGCAGCACCCCCCTTGGAAGCTCCTACAATGAGCAGTTCTTC. Protein sequence: CASSTPLGSSYNEQFF. The chain combines TRBV14 with TRBJ2-1, with no clear D. Germline V lookup: CDR1 SGHDN, CDR2 FVKESK. The ends were cut back, 5 bases at V and 0 bases at J, with 14 bases in the middle. This CDR3 has 16 amino acids.

This chain joins TRBV20-1 and TRBJ2-3; no firm D call. With 5 bases removed from V and 0 bases from J, the gap between germline ends came to 6 bases. Germline CDR1 and CDR2: DFQATT and SNEGSKA (reference sequence). This CDR3 has 12 residues. The CDR3 sequence: CSAQGSTDTQYF. The CDR3 DNA sequence: TGCAGTGCTCAAGGAAGCACAGATACGCAGTATTTT.